Following are 17 T cell receptor beta chains from one sample sequenced in a study of blood T cells in healthy people across ages (dated by TCRdb to about 2015). Library preparation employed 5' RACE. This sample was sequenced with an Illumina HiSeq 2500. A second PCR of roughly 7 to 12 cycles was run with a J-beta primer mix and a sample-barcoded 5' primer. TCRdb reanalyzed the raw reads on its own, using fastp at Q25 for trimming and MiXCR for clone calling, and kept in-frame beta chains. Rows with a matching CDR3 protein are joined into one entry that keeps the most common DNA and genes. The sample contains over 700,000 distinct CDR3 sequences, 53% of them found a single time. Jointly, the top ten make up 40% to 50% of the sample. The sequenced material came from blood. These receptors all come from an elderly man in good health.

This clonotype appeared once. The V call is TRBV12-3 or TRBV12-4, the J call TRBJ2-7; a weak D match, TRBD2 (6 bases). The CDR3 is 15 residues long. V dropped 3 bases and J dropped 2 bases, with 14 bases sitting between them. This CDR3 is CASSFGGKRTYEQYF. The CDR3 nucleotides are TGTGCCAGCAGTTTCGGGGGAAAGAGGACCTACGAGCAGTACTTC.

This chain links TRBV11-2 with TRBJ2-7; 10 bases align to TRBD2. TRBJ2-5 matches the DNA end more closely, so the J call is doubtful. Per germline, CDR1 SGHAT and CDR2 FQNNGV. This CDR3 is 17 amino acids long. CDR3 coding DNA: TGTGCCAGCAGCTTAGATTGGCTAGCGGGGGCCCAAGAGACCCAGTACTTC. This gives the protein CASSLDWLAGAQETQYF.

The chain is built from TRBV9 and TRBJ2-1; 8 nucleotides agree with TRBD2. Germline values: CDR1 SGDLS, CDR2 YYNGEE. The CDR3 consists of 14 residues. J lost 9 bases, V lost 6 bases, and 11 bases had no gene match. CDR3 nucleotides: TGTGCCAGCAACCAGATTAGCGGGGAGGGTGAGCAGTTCTTC. Translated, it gives CASNQISGEGEQFF. Full variable domain (outside the CDR3, taken from reference TRBV9 and TRBJ2-1): DSGVTQTPKHLITATGQRVTLRCSPRSGDLSVYWYQQSLDQGLQFLIQYYNGEERAKGNILERFSAQQFPDLHSELNLSSLELGDSALYFCASNQISGEGEQFFGPGTRLTVL.

The chain couples TRBV20-1 to TRBJ1-1; no clear D. The CDR3 contains 12 residues. CDR1 DFQATT and CDR2 SNEGSKA come from the germline V gene (reference sequence). V was cut by 4 bases and J by 5 bases, with 11 bases left in between. CDR3 sequence (DNA): TGCAGTGCTACTCGGGGTGATACTGAAGCTTTCTTT. This codes for CSATRGDTEAFF.

This clonotype was seen a handful of times. An end of the junction does not agree with germline; a read error may underlie this. V gene TRBV29-1 combines with J gene TRBJ2-1; D unresolved. The assigned J gene may be wrong: the sequence end matches TRBJ2-7 better. The CDR3 totals 12 residues. From germline, CDR1 is SQVTM and CDR2 ANQGSEA. CDR3 nucleotides: TGCAGGGTTGGGTGGGGATCCAATGAGCAGTACTTC. Protein: CRVGWGSNEQYF.

V usage is TRBV5-1 and J usage is TRBJ2-1; no firm D call. The CDR3 sequence is 15 residues long. CDR1 and CDR2 (germline): SGHRS, YFSETQ. V was cut by 3 bases and J by 5 bases, with 15 bases left in between. CDR3: CASSWAPEINNEQFF. DNA of the CDR3: TGCGCCAGCAGCTGGGCCCCAGAAATCAACAATGAGCAGTTCTTC.

This clonotype has only a few counts. J is TRBJ1-6 and V is TRBV28; D is unclear. The germline V gene has CDR1 MDHEN and CDR2 SYDVKM. The CDR3 spans 15 residues. Trimming left V 3 bases short and J 0 bases short, with 6 bases between. The CDR3 DNA is TGTGCCAGCAGTTTTTACAGCTCCTATAATTCACCCCTCCACTTT. The encoded protein is CASSFYSSYNSPLHF.

This clonotype was observed a single time. A much larger clone sits a single nucleotide away, making a read error possible. Written as DNA, the CDR3 is TGCGCCAGCAGCCAAGGTTCGACAGGGATCTACAATGAGCGGTTCTTC. It encodes CASSQGSTGIYNERFF. The chain uses TRBV4-3 and TRBJ2-1; 7 bases agree with TRBD1. The CDR3 is 16 residues long. Germline CDR1 reads LGHNA; CDR2 reads YSLEER.

As concerns this clonotype: Compared with germline, one end of the junction differs, possibly owing to a read error. J is TRBJ2-5 and V is TRBV7-3; 9 bases map to TRBD1. CDR1 and CDR2 from the germline V gene are SGHTA and FQGTGA. The CDR3 has 20 residues. The CDR3 protein is CACSSQSRGTGQAIGETQYF. In DNA form, the CDR3 reads TGTGCCTGCAGCTCCCAAAGTCGAGGGACAGGGCAAGCGATCGGAGAGACCCAGTACTTC.

This clonotype has more than one count but fewer than ten. The chain is built from TRBV12-3 or TRBV12-4 and TRBJ2-1, with 7 bases fitting TRBD2. The CDR3 extends over 13 amino acids. The trim removed 7 bases at V and 9 bases at J, leaving 9 bases unmatched. The CDR3 nucleotides are TGTGCCAGCATCAACGGGGGGTTTAGTGAGCAGTTCTTC. It specifies CASINGGFSEQFF.

This chain links TRBV29-1 with TRBJ2-1, with D perhaps matching TRBD1 (8 bases). The germline CDR1 and CDR2 sequences are SQVTM and ANQGSEA. CDR3 size: 16 residues. With 6 bases removed from V and 5 bases from J, the gap between germline ends came to 23 bases. The CDR3 DNA is TGCAGCGTCGCACAGGGGGGGGCTAGCGGCAACAATGAGCAGTTCTTC. This sequence encodes CSVAQGGASGNNEQFF.

The chain has TRBV29-1 and TRBJ2-5, with TRBD1 as a possible D gene (6 bases). This CDR3 region has 13 residues. Germline CDR1 SQVTM, CDR2 ANQGSEA. Trimming pared 6 bases from V and 4 bases from J, leaving 15 bases between. This chain's CDR3 is CSVHDRTRETQYF. The CDR3 DNA reads as TGCAGCGTGCACGACAGGACGCGAGAGACCCAGTACTTC.

The chain combines TRBV15 with TRBJ2-5; D is tentatively TRBD1 or TRBD2 (5 bases each). The V gene's germline CDR1 is LNHNV and CDR2 YYDKDF (reference sequence). Trimming pared 0 bases from V and 11 bases from J, leaving 37 bases between. The CDR3 runs to 21 residues. The CDR3 DNA reads TGTGCCACCAGCAGAGATTCCCGCGGACAAGGGATGGGGGAGACTGGCAATGAGCAGTACTTC. The encoded protein is CATSRDSRGQGMGETGNEQYF.

The genes are TRBV7-3 and TRBJ2-1, with 10 bases matching TRBD2. CDR1 and CDR2 from the germline V gene are SGHTA and FQGTGA. V dropped 5 bases and J dropped 4; count of bases not matched to a gene: 8. CDR3 length equals 16 residues. The CDR3 is CASSDSSGRGYNEQFF. The CDR3 DNA follows: TGTGCCAGCAGCGACTCTAGCGGGAGAGGGTACAATGAGCAGTTCTTC.

In nucleotides, the CDR3 is TGTGCCAGCAGGGGGGCCCCAAGGGTGTATGAGCAGTTCTTC. This sequence encodes CASRGAPRVYEQFF. The chain combines TRBV5-8 with TRBJ2-1; maybe TRBD1 (6 bases). V was clipped by 5 bases and J by 8 bases, with 17 bases between them. CDR1 SGHTS and CDR2 YDEGEE come from the germline V gene. There are 14 residues in the CDR3.

This chain connects TRBV15 to TRBJ1-1, with 9 bases aligning to TRBD1. V lost 1 base and J lost 5; bases outside the gene matches: 8. The CDR3 is 16 amino acids. Germline V gives CDR1 LNHNV, CDR2 YYDKDF (reference sequence). DNA of the CDR3: TGTGCCACCAGCAGAGGACGAGACAGGGGGGTTACTGAAGCTTTCTTT. This translates into CATSRGRDRGVTEAFF. Drawing the rest from reference TRBV15 and TRBJ1-1, the complete variable domain is DAMVIQNPRYQVTQFGKPVTLSCSQTLNHNVMYWYQQKSSQAPKLLFHYYDKDFNNEADTPDNFQSRRPNTSFCFLDIRSPGLGDTAMYLCATSRGRDRGVTEAFFGQGTRLTVV.

This clonotype has a count of ten or more. CDR3 DNA: TGTGCCAGCAGCCCTCGGGGCGAAAAACTGTTTTTT. It is translated as CASSPRGEKLFF. The chain carries TRBV12-3 or TRBV12-4 and TRBJ1-4; tentative D call: TRBD1 (5 bases). V lost 6 bases and J 8 bases, leaving 10 bases between the germline ends. This CDR3 is 12 amino acids long.